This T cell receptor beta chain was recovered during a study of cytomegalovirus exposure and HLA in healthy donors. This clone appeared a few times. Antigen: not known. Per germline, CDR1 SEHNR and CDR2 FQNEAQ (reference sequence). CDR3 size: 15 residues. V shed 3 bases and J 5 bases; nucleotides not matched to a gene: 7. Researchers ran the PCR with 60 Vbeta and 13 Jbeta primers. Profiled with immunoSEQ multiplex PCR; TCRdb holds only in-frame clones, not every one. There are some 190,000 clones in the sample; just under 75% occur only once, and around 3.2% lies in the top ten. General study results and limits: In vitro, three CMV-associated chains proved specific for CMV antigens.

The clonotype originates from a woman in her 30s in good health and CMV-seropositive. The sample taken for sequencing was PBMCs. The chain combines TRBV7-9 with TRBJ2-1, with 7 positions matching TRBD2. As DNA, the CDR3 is TGTGCCAGCAGCTTCAGGGAGGGCCGGGACAATGAGCAGTTCTTC. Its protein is CASSFREGRDNEQFF.